The sample holds many counts of the clone carrying this TCR beta chain. Library construction for TCR beta used iRepertoire HTBI primers and Arm-PCR of CDR3 regions. TCRdb called the multiplex PCR reads again in MiXCR, with one record for every CDR3 protein. The sample lists about 400,000 distinct CDR3 sequences; around a sixth were seen once. The data are from a study of regulatory T cells in long-lasting Graves disease. Time point defined: newly diagnosed GD, antithyroid drugs for less than 3 months. PBMCs provided the RNA from which the TCR library was made. With 5 bases removed from V and 6 bases from J, the gap between germline ends came to 20 bases. This CDR3 contains 15 residues.

The chain carries TRBV12-3 or TRBV12-4 and TRBJ2-7; perhaps TRBD2 as D (6 bases). The TCR comes from a female donor with Graves disease. The input for sequencing was peripheral blood mononuclear cells (PBMCs), taken at new diagnosis, from a patient treated with antithyroid drugs. CDR3 DNA: TGTGCCAGCAGTCCAACCGGCGGGGCCGGGCGCGAGCAGTACTTC. This gives the protein CASSPTGGAGREQYF.